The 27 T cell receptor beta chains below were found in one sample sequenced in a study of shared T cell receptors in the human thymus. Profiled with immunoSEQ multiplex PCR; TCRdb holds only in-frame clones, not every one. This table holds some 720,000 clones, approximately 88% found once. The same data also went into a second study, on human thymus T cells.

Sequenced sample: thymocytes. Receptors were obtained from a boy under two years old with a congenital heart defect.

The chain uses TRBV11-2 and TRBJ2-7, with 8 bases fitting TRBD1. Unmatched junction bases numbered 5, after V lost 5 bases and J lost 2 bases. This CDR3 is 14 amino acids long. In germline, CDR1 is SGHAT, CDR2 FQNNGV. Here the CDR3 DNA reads TGTGCCAGCAGCGAGGACAGGGAGGCCTACGAGCAGTACTTC. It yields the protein CASSEDREAYEQYF.

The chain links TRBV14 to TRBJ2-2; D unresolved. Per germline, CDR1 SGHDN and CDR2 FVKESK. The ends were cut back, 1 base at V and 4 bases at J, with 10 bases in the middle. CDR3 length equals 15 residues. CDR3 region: CASSQGRSSTGELFF. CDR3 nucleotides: TGTGCCAGCAGCCAAGGGCGGAGTTCCACCGGGGAGCTGTTTTTT.

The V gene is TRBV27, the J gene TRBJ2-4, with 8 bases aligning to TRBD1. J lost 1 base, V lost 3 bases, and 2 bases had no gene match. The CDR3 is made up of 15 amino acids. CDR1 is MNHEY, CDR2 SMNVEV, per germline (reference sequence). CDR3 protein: CASSLDRAAKNIQYF. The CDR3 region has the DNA TGTGCCAGCAGTTTGGACAGGGCGGCCAAAAACATTCAGTACTTC.

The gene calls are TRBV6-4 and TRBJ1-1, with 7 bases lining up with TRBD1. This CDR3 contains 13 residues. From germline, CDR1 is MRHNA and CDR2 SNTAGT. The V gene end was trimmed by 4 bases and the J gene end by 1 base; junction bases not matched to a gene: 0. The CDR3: CASSGQGNTEAFF. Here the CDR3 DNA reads TGTGCCAGCAGTGGACAGGGGAACACTGAAGCTTTCTTT.

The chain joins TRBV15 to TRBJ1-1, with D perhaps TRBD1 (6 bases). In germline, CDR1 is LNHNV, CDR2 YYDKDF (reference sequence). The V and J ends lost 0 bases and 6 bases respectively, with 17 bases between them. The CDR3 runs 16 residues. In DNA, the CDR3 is TGTGCCACCAGCAGAGATCGTCACAGGGTATCCGCTGAAGCTTTCTTT. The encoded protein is CATSRDRHRVSAEAFF.

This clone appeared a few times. CDR3 sequence: CASSSYGATGNTIYF. The DNA for the CDR3 is TGTGCCAGCTCATCATATGGGGCAACTGGAAACACCATATATTTT. The chain is built from TRBV18 and TRBJ1-3; tentative D call: TRBD1 (5 bases). Per the germline V gene, CDR1 is KGHSH and CDR2 is LQKENI. The CDR3 extends over 15 amino acids. Trimming took 5 bases from V and 2 from J, leaving 13 bases between them.

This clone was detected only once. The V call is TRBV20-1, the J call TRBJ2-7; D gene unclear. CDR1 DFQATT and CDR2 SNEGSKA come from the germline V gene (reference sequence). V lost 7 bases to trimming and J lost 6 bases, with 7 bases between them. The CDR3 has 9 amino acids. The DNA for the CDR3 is TGCAGTGGGTCTAGCGAGCAGTACTTC. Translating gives CSGSSEQYF.

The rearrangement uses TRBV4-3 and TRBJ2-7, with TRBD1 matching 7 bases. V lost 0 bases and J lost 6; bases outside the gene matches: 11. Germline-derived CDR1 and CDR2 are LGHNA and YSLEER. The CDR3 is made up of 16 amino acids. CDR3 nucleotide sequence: TGCGCCAGCAGCCAAGATCCGAGACAGGGCCTCCCCGAGCAGTACTTC. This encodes CASSQDPRQGLPEQYF.

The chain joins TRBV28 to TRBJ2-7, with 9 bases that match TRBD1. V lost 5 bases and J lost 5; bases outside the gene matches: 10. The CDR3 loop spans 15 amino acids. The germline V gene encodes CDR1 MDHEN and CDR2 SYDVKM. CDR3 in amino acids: CASSRSGTGPNEQYF. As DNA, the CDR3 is TGTGCCAGCAGTAGGAGCGGGACAGGGCCGAACGAGCAGTACTTC.

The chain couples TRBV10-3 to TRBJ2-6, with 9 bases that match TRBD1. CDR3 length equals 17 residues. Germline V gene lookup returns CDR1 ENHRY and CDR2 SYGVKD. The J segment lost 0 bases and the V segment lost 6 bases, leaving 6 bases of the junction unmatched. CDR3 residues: CAIREGQGDSGANVLTF. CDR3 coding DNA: TGTGCCATCAGGGAGGGACAGGGCGACTCTGGGGCCAACGTCCTGACTTTC.

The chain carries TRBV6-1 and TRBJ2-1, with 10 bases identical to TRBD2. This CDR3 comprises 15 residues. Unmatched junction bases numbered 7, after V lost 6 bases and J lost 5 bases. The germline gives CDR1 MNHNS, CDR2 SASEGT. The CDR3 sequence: CASSPLLAGNNEQFF. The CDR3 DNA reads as TGTGCCAGCAGCCCGCTACTAGCGGGAAACAATGAGCAGTTCTTC.

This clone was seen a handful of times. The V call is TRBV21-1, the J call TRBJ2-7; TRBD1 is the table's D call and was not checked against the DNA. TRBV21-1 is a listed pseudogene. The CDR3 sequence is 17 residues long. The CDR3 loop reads CASSKEGAHGSYYEQYF. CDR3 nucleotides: TGTGCCAGCAGCAAAGAAGGGGCACACGGGTCTTACTACGAGCAGTACTTC.

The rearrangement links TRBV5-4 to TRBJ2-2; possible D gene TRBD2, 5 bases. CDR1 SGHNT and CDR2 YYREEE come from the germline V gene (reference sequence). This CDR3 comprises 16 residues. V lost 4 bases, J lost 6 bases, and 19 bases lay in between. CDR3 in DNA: TGTGCCAGCAGCGGTCCTGGGAGCGGAAGGTCCGGGGAGCTGTTTTTT. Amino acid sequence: CASSGPGSGRSGELFF.

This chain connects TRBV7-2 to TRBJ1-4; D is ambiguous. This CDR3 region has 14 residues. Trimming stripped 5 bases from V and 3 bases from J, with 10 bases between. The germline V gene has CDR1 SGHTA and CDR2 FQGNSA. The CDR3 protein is CASSPDNANEKLFF. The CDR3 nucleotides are TGTGCCAGCAGCCCCGACAACGCTAATGAAAAACTGTTTTTT.

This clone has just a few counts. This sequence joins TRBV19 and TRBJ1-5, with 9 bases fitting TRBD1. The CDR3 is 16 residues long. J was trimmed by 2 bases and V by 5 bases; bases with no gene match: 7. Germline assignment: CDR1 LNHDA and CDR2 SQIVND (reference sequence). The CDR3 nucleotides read TGTGCCAGTAGTCACGGGACAGGGCCGCGCAATCAGCCCCAGCATTTT. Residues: CASSHGTGPRNQPQHF.

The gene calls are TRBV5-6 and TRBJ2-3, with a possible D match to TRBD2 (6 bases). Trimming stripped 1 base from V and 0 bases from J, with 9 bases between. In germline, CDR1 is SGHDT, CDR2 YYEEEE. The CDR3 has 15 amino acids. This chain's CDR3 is CASSLRERSTDTQYF. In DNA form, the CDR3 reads TGTGCCAGCAGCTTGCGGGAGAGGAGCACAGATACGCAGTATTTT.

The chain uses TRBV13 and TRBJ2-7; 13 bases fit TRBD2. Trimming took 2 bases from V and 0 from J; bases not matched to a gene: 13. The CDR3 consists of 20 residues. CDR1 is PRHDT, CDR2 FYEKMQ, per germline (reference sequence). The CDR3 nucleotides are TGTGCCAGCAGCTTATCCCCCGGGACTAGCGGGAATGGGAGCTCCTACGAGCAGTACTTC. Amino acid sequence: CASSLSPGTSGNGSSYEQYF.

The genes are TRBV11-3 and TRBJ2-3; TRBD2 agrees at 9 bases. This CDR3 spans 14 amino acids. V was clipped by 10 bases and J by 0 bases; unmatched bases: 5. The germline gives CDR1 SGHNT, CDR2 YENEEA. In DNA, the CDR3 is TGTGCCACAAGCGGGAGGACTAGCACAGATACGCAGTATTTT. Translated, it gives CATSGRTSTDTQYF.

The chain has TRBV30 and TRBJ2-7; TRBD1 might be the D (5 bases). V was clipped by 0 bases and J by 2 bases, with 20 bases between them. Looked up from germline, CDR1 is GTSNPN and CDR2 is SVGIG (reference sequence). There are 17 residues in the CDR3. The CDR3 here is CAWSVRIWTPSPYEQYF. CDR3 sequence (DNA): TGTGCCTGGAGTGTACGAATCTGGACACCAAGTCCCTACGAGCAGTACTTC.

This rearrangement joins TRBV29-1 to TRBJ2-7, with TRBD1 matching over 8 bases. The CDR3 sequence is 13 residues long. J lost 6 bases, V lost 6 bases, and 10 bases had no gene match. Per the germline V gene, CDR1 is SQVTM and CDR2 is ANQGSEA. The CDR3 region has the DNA TGCAGCGTCGAGGGGCAGGGGGCCATCGAGCAGTACTTC. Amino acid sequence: CSVEGQGAIEQYF.

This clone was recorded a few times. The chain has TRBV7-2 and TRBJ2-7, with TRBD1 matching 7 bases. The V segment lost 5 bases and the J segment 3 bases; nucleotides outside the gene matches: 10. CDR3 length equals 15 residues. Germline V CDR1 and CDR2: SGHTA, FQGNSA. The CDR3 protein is CASSTRQGRGYEQYF. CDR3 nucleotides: TGTGCCAGCAGCACCCGACAGGGAAGGGGCTACGAGCAGTACTTC.

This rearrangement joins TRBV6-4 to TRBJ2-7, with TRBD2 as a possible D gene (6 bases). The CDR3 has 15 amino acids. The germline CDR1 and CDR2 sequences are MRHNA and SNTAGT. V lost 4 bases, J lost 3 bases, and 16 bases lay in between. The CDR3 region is CASSVGGNKGYEQYF. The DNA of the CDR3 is TGTGCCAGCAGTGTTGGCGGGAACAAGGGCTACGAGCAGTACTTC.

The chain's CDR3 is CAWSVGAADQPQHF. CDR3 bases: TGTGCCTGGAGTGTAGGGGCAGCTGATCAGCCCCAGCATTTT. This chain links TRBV30 with TRBJ1-5; the D gene is possibly TRBD1 (5 bases). The V and J ends lost 0 bases and 5 bases respectively, with 11 bases between them. CDR3 length equals 14 residues. From germline, CDR1 is GTSNPN and CDR2 SVGIG (reference sequence).

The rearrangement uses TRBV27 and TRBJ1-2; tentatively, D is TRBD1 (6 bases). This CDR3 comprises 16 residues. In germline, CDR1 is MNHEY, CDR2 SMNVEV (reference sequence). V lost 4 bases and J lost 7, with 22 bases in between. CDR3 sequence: CASSSPRGGRPGGYTF. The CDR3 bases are TGTGCCAGCAGTTCCCCTAGGGGGGGCCGACCGGGTGGCTACACCTTC.

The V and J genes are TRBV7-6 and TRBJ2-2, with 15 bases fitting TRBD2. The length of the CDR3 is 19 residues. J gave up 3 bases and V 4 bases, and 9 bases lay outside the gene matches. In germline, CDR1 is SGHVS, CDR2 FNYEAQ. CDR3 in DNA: TGTGCCAGCAGCTACAACGGGACTAGCGGGAGGCGGGACACCGGGGAGCTGTTTTTT. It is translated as CASSYNGTSGRRDTGELFF.

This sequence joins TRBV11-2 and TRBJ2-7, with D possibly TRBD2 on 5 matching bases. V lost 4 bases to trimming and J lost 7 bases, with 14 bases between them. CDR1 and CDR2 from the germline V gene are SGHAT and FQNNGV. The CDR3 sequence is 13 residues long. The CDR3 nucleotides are TGTGCCAGCAGCTGTCCGGGGTTAGGGGAGCAGTACTTC. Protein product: CASSCPGLGEQYF.

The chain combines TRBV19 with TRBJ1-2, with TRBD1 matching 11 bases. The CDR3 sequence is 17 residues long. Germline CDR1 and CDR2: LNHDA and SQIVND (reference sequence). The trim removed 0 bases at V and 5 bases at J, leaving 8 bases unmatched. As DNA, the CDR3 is TGTGCCAGTAGTATAGAGGGGACAGGGGGATCGCATTATGGCTACACCTTC. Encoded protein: CASSIEGTGGSHYGYTF.